These 14 T cell receptor beta chains were all obtained from the same sample, sequenced in a study of blood T cells in healthy people across ages. A second roughly 6 to 11 cycle PCR used barcoded and J-beta primers. TCRdb itself ran the 5' RACE reads through MiXCR, one entry per CDR3 protein. The sample lists 1,100,000 or so distinct CDR3 sequences, 40% to 55% occurring once. Sequenced: blood. These receptors came from a woman aged 60-70 years in good health.

A few counts support this clonotype. CDR3 protein: CASSGQGEHYEQYF. The CDR3 DNA reads as TGTGCCAGCAGTGGCCAGGGAGAACACTACGAGCAGTACTTC. The chain uses TRBV27 and TRBJ2-7, with D perhaps given as TRBD1 or TRBD2 (5 bases each). V gave up 5 bases and J gave up 3 bases, with 14 bases separating them. This CDR3 is 14 amino acids long. The germline CDR1 and CDR2 sequences are MNHEY and SMNVEV (reference sequence).

The chain couples TRBV11-2 to TRBJ2-2; a possible D gene is TRBD2 (6 bases). CDR1 is SGHAT and CDR2 is FQNNGV in the germline V gene. V lost 3 bases and J 2 bases, leaving 13 bases between the germline ends. The CDR3 is 16 amino acids. CDR3 bases: TGTGCCAGCAGCTTGGAGGGGAGGATAAACACCGGGGAGCTGTTTTTT. This encodes CASSLEGRINTGELFF.

The chain combines TRBV6-5 with TRBJ2-4; the match to TRBD2 covers 8 bases. The assigned J gene may be wrong: the sequence end matches TRBJ2-5 better. Germline lookup yields CDR1 MNHEY and CDR2 SVGAGI. The CDR3 sequence is 14 residues long. The CDR3 DNA reads TGTGCCAGCAGGCAACCGGGACTAGGGGAGACCCAGTACTTC. Translation: CASRQPGLGETQYF.

The chain joins TRBV3-1 to TRBJ2-6; 8 bases align to TRBD2. The germline V gene has CDR1 LGHDT and CDR2 YNNKEL (reference sequence). This CDR3 spans 16 amino acids. V lost 1 base, J lost 2 bases, and 1 base stayed unmatched. For the CDR3, the DNA is TGTGCCAGCAGCCAAGGAGCGGGAGCTGGGGCCAACGTCCTGACTTTC. It is translated as CASSQGAGAGANVLTF.

The chain is built from TRBV20-1 and TRBJ2-5; 9 bases align to TRBD2. There are 14 residues in the CDR3. The trim removed 6 bases at V and 5 bases at J, leaving 10 bases unmatched. The germline gives CDR1 DFQATT, CDR2 SNEGSKA (reference sequence). The CDR3 DNA is TGCAGTGCCCTTAGCGGGAGTTTCGGCGAGACCCAGTACTTC. This sequence encodes CSALSGSFGETQYF.

V usage is TRBV7-3 and J usage is TRBJ2-3, with 7 bases matching TRBD1. The CDR3 is 13 residues long. Per germline, CDR1 SGHTA and CDR2 FQGTGA. J was trimmed by 5 bases and V by 5 bases; bases with no gene match: 4. The CDR3 sequence: CASSRGHEDTQYF. The CDR3 DNA is TGTGCCAGCAGCAGGGGGCATGAAGATACGCAGTATTTT.

As regards this clonotype: Germline and junction disagree at one end, which may indicate a read error. V gene TRBV6-1 combines with J gene TRBJ2-6; 8 bases fit TRBD1. This CDR3 has 16 residues. Germline CDR1 and CDR2: MNHNS and SASEGT. Written as DNA, the CDR3 is TGTGCCAGCAGTAGGCAGGGGGCCTCTGAGGCCAACGTCCTGACTTTC. It codes for CASSRQGASEANVLTF.

The chain employs TRBV20-1 and TRBJ2-5, with D possibly TRBD1 on 6 matching bases. In germline, CDR1 is DFQATT, CDR2 SNEGSKA (reference sequence). V shed 6 bases and J shed 4 bases, with 15 bases lying between them. This CDR3 has 13 residues. As DNA, the CDR3 is TGCAGTGCCTTAGCCCCAGGGGCAGAGACCCAGTACTTC. Encoded protein: CSALAPGAETQYF.

As to this clonotype: Likely a read error: the CDR3 ends without its conserved phenylalanine or tryptophan. V and J are TRBV20-1 and TRBJ2-1; the D gene is possibly TRBD2 (6 bases). V was shortened by 5 bases and J by 0 bases, with 11 bases between the two germline ends. This CDR3 comprises 14 residues. From germline, CDR1 is DFQATT and CDR2 SNEGSKA (reference sequence). CDR3 residues: CSAHSGTSYNEQFL. For the CDR3, the DNA is TGCAGTGCTCATAGCGGAACCTCCTACAATGAGCAGTTCCTC.

This clonotype was seen a handful of times. This rearrangement joins TRBV27 to TRBJ2-5; a weak D match, TRBD1 (6 bases). The germline CDR1 and CDR2 sequences are MNHEY and SMNVEV (reference sequence). V shed 3 bases and J shed 1 base, with 9 bases lying between them. The CDR3 contains 14 residues. Here the CDR3 DNA reads TGTGCCAGCAGTTTTGTGGGGGCCCAAGAGACCCAGTACTTC. Translated: CASSFVGAQETQYF.

With respect to this clonotype: It may be a read error: a sequence one base away is much more abundant. The rearrangement links TRBV27 to TRBJ2-5; the D gene is possibly TRBD2 (7 bases). The V and J ends lost 5 bases and 11 bases respectively, with 24 bases between them. The CDR3 contains 15 residues. Germline values: CDR1 MNHEY, CDR2 SMNVEV (reference sequence). CDR3 sequence: CASSTWGAGRGEQYF. The CDR3 coding sequence is TGTGCCAGCAGTACCTGGGGGGCAGGGAGGGGGGAGCAGTACTTC.

The chain carries TRBV28 and TRBJ2-5; D possibly matches TRBD1 or TRBD2 (5 bases each). The last part of the DNA fits TRBJ2-7 better; the J call may be wrong. The CDR3 sequence is 15 residues long. Germline-derived CDR1 and CDR2 are MDHEN and SYDVKM. CDR3 loop: CASSLPGQSSGEQYF. The CDR3 DNA reads as TGTGCCAGCAGTTTACCGGGGCAGTCGTCGGGCGAGCAGTACTTC.

The chain recombines TRBV11-2 with TRBJ2-1, with TRBD2 identical over 9 bases. CDR1 and CDR2 (germline): SGHAT, FQNNGV. Trimming removed 1 base from V and 4 bases from J; junction bases left unmatched: 5. The CDR3 covers 16 residues. In DNA form, the CDR3 reads TGTGCCAGCAGCTTAGCTTGGCGGGAGGGGTACAATGAGCAGTTCTTC. As protein: CASSLAWREGYNEQFF. The complete variable domain, with remaining parts taken from reference TRBV11-2 and TRBJ2-1, reads EAGVAQSPRYKIIEKRQSVAFWCNPISGHATLYWYQQILGQGPKLLIQFQNNGVVDDSQLPKDRFSAERLKGVDSTLKIQPAKLEDSAVYLCASSLAWREGYNEQFFGPGTRLTVL.

This clonotype was seen only a few times. The CDR3 here is CASSEYPVENIQYF. Here the CDR3 DNA reads TGTGCCAGCAGTGAATATCCGGTGGAAAACATTCAGTACTTC. This chain connects TRBV2 to TRBJ2-4, with D hard to call. This CDR3 spans 14 amino acids. V lost 2 bases and J lost 5, with 10 bases in between. Germline V CDR1 and CDR2: SNHLY, FYNNEI.